Below, one TCR beta chain is given with its context. The sample originates from a study of cytomegalovirus exposure and HLA in healthy donors. The CDR3 covers 14 residues. Trimming left V 3 bases short and J 3 bases short, with 8 bases between. CDR1 is KGHSH and CDR2 is LQKENI in the germline V gene. PCR involved 60 Vbeta and 13 Jbeta primers. Clones were read by immunoSEQ multiplex PCR, and TCRdb kept only the in-frame ones, dropping some. The sample contains around 150,000 clones, around 80% of which appear only once. The chain links TRBV18 to TRBJ1-4, with a weak D call TRBD1 (6 bases). The TCR originated in a man aged 35-49 years in good health and CMV-seropositive. The sequenced sample was PBMCs. CDR3 DNA sequence: TGTGCCAGCTCACCGGGGGCCCCTAATGAAAAACTGTTTTTT. Protein: CASSPGAPNEKLFF.